The 7 T cell receptor beta chains given below trace back to one sample, sequenced in a study of blood T cell repertoires in COVID-19. Data came from immunoSEQ multiplex PCR; TCRdb stores just in-frame clones and leaves some out. The sample lists 150,000 to 200,000 clones; 86% were seen once. Sequenced sample: peripheral blood. The receptor source for this set is a woman of 80 years or more in a cohort sampled during active or convalescent COVID-19.

The chain recombines TRBV5-1 with TRBJ2-5; the match to TRBD1 covers 7 bases. Trimming cost V 4 bases and J 5 bases; bases outside gene matches: 8. Per the germline V gene, CDR1 is SGHRS and CDR2 is YFSETQ. This CDR3 has 14 residues. The CDR3 coding sequence is TGCGCCAGCAGCCCCCCGACAGGGACCGAGACCCAGTACTTC. Translating gives CASSPPTGTETQYF.

V is TRBV7-2 and J is TRBJ1-5; D is possibly TRBD1 (6 bases). Trimming cost V 5 bases and J 1 base, with 15 bases left between them. Germline CDR1 SGHTA, CDR2 FQGNSA. The CDR3 is made up of 16 amino acids. The chain's CDR3 is CASSPHREGSNQPQHF. Here the CDR3 DNA reads TGTGCCAGCAGCCCCCACAGGGAGGGAAGCAATCAGCCCCAGCATTTT.

CDR3 bases: TGTGCCAGCAGCTCGCTGACTAGCGGGAGGGCCAGTTCCCACAATGAGCAGTTCTTC. This translates into CASSSLTSGRASSHNEQFF. V and J are TRBV6-6 and TRBJ2-1; 14 bases are shared with TRBD2. Germline CDR1 MNHNY, CDR2 SVGAGI (reference sequence). V dropped 6 bases and J dropped 5; count of bases not matched to a gene: 15. The CDR3 sequence is 19 residues long.

The CDR3 coding sequence is TGTGCCAGCAGTGTTCGCCAGGGGCCTTATAGCAATCAGCCCCAGCATTTT. Protein: CASSVRQGPYSNQPQHF. V gene TRBV6-1 combines with J gene TRBJ1-5; a possible D gene is TRBD1 (6 bases). The CDR3 length is 17 residues. The germline V and J ends were trimmed by 4 bases and 0 bases, with 16 bases remaining between them. Germline CDR1 MNHNS, CDR2 SASEGT.

This chain uses TRBV10-2 with TRBJ1-5; no definite D call. Looked up from germline, CDR1 is WSHSY and CDR2 is SAAADI. This CDR3 comprises 13 residues. V was shortened by 6 bases and J by 3 bases, with 9 bases between the two germline ends. The CDR3 here is CASREQYNQPQHF. The CDR3 nucleotides are TGCGCCAGCAGAGAACAGTACAATCAGCCCCAGCATTTT.

The V and J genes are TRBV18 and TRBJ2-3, with 8 nucleotides matching TRBD2. This CDR3 region has 15 residues. CDR1 KGHSH and CDR2 LQKENI come from the germline V gene. Trimming cost V 1 base and J 2 bases; bases outside gene matches: 2. Here the CDR3 DNA reads TGTGCCAGCTCACCACAACTAGCGGTCACAGATACGCAGTATTTT. Protein sequence: CASSPQLAVTDTQYF. The full variable domain, with the rest looked up from reference TRBV18 and TRBJ2-3, is NAGVMQNPRHLVRRRGQEARLRCSPMKGHSHVYWYRQLPEEGLKFMVYLQKENIIDESGMPKERFSAEFPKEGPSILRIQQVVRGDSAAYFCASSPQLAVTDTQYFGPGTRLTVL.

This clone was picked up one time. In DNA form, the CDR3 reads TGCGCCAGCAGTGCCGGGACAGGGGGTGCCTACGAGCAGTACTTC. Protein product: CASSAGTGGAYEQYF. J is TRBJ2-7 and V is TRBV10-1; 11 bases line up with TRBD1. This CDR3 has 15 residues. J gave up 2 bases and V 4 bases, and 4 bases lay outside the gene matches. Germline CDR1 WNHNN, CDR2 SYGVQD (reference sequence).